This T cell receptor beta chain appears in the sequencing data of a study of blood T cell repertoires in COVID-19. Trimming at V came to 7 bases and at J to 4 bases, leaving 9 bases not matched to a gene. The CDR3 is 15 amino acids. Germline V gives CDR1 MDHEN, CDR2 SYDVKM. Participants came from about 24 US areas, aged roughly 18 to 89 years. Researchers sorted participants into cohorts using their self-reported clinical history. Recovery meant two consecutive negative NP/OP PCR tests, professional clearance, or resolved symptoms. In the authors' workflow: Nucleated cell number was recorded as an estimate derived from reference gene primer amplification. The table came from immunoSEQ multiplex PCR; TCRdb's copy has only in-frame clones and leaves some out. V and J calls and clone size are given by that table; D and trimming were obtained from the DNA. The table lists around 250,000 clones, approximately 90% of them singletons.

The sequence was obtained from a woman in her thirties who had recovered from COVID-19. The rearrangement uses TRBV28 and TRBJ2-1; 8 bases match TRBD2. Sequencing used PBMCs or T cells enriched from blood (not recorded which). The CDR3 DNA reads TGTGCCAGCACCAAACTAGCGGCCTATTACAATGAGCAGTTCTTC. Translation gives CASTKLAAYYNEQFF.